This TCR beta chain was identified during a study of OX40 agonist ivuxolimab in advanced cancers. V lost 5 bases to trimming and J lost 6 bases, with 16 bases between them. The length of the CDR3 is 14 residues. Looked up from germline, CDR1 is MNHEY and CDR2 is SVGAGI. Generated by immunoSEQ multiplex PCR, the TCRdb table keeps only in-frame clones and is missing some. The data hold some 21,000 clones, with approximately 86% observed a single time. The rearrangement joins TRBV6-5 to TRBJ1-1; D is perhaps TRBD1 (5 bases). The specimen was CD4+ or CD8+ T cells sorted from blood, collected in a trial of the OX40 agonist ivuxolimab. The TCR originated in an adult with an advanced solid tumor such as melanoma, head and neck, liver or kidney cancer. The CDR3 DNA reads TGTGCCAGCAGTCAATGGGGGGGGAGGGCTGAAGCTTTCTTT. Amino acids: CASSQWGGRAEAFF.